The 18 T cell receptor beta chains below come from one sample, sequenced in a study of cytomegalovirus exposure and HLA in healthy donors. Primers: 60 Vbeta forward and 13 Jbeta reverse. TCRdb's copy holds only in-frame clones and misses some; the assay was immunoSEQ multiplex PCR. Here the sample spans 150,000 or so clones, 80% being singletons. The sample consisted of PBMCs. The source is a man over 45 in good health and CMV-seronegative.

The rearrangement joins TRBV27 to TRBJ2-4; 8 bases line up with TRBD1. In germline, CDR1 is MNHEY, CDR2 SMNVEV (reference sequence). J gave up 7 bases and V 8 bases, and 10 bases lay outside the gene matches. The CDR3 runs 14 residues. The CDR3 DNA sequence: TGTGCCAGCGGGGGGACAGGAGGGCTGAACATTCAGTACTTC. The encoded protein is CASGGTGGLNIQYF.

The chain combines TRBV7-2 with TRBJ2-6; D unresolved. There are 14 residues in the CDR3. V was clipped by 3 bases and J by 4 bases, with 7 bases between them. Germline V gene data show CDR1 as SGHTA and CDR2 as FQGNSA. CDR3 sequence (DNA): TGTGCCAGCAGCTTCTTATCCGGGGCCAACGTCCTGACTTTC. Amino acids: CASSFLSGANVLTF.

The chain joins TRBV7-2 to TRBJ1-1, with TRBD1 as a possible D gene (5 bases). The CDR3 is made up of 14 amino acids. The V and J ends lost 6 bases and 1 base respectively, with 12 bases between them. Per germline, CDR1 SGHTA and CDR2 FQGNSA. The DNA of the CDR3 is TGTGCCAGCAGTTTTCAGGGCGCGAACACTGAAGCTTTCTTT. It is translated as CASSFQGANTEAFF.

The rearrangement uses TRBV28 and TRBJ2-7; possibly TRBD1 for D (6 bases). Germline V lookup: CDR1 MDHEN, CDR2 SYDVKM. The CDR3 has 13 residues. V lost 5 bases, J lost 2 bases, and 10 bases lay in between. The CDR3 DNA is TGTGCCAGCAGTCCGACAGGTACCTACGAGCAGTACTTC. This codes for CASSPTGTYEQYF.

The J gene is TRBJ2-3, the V gene TRBV5-1; 10 bases are shared with TRBD1. The CDR3 loop spans 16 amino acids. V dropped 3 bases and J dropped 2; count of bases not matched to a gene: 6. Looked up from germline, CDR1 is SGHRS and CDR2 is YFSETQ. DNA for the CDR3: TGCGCCAGCAGCTCCGGGACAGGGGATAACACAGATACGCAGTATTTT. Amino acids: CASSSGTGDNTDTQYF.

The rearrangement uses TRBV11-3 and TRBJ1-4; TRBD1 might be the D (6 bases). The germline V gene encodes CDR1 SGHNT and CDR2 YENEEA. Trimming shortened V by 7 bases and J by 6 bases, and 18 bases separated the two germline ends. The CDR3 extends over 15 amino acids. CDR3 nucleotides: TGTGCCAGCACCCCCGGCAGGGGTCGGGATGAAAAACTGTTTTTT. Its translation is CASTPGRGRDEKLFF.

This chain connects TRBV4-2 to TRBJ2-3, with 9 bases matching TRBD1. Unmatched junction bases numbered 12, after V lost 4 bases and J lost 4 bases. This CDR3 region has 17 residues. Germline loops: CDR1 LGHNA, CDR2 YNFKEQ. CDR3 sequence: CASSPITAGTGPDTQYF. CDR3 in DNA: TGTGCCAGCAGCCCTATAACCGCCGGGACAGGGCCAGATACGCAGTATTTT.

The chain carries TRBV18 and TRBJ1-1; TRBD1 agrees at 11 bases. The V and J ends lost 1 base and 1 base, in that order; junction bases with no gene match: 2. From germline, CDR1 is KGHSH and CDR2 LQKENI. This CDR3 has 16 amino acids. The CDR3 bases are TGTGCCAGCTCACCACGGGGGACAGGGGGGAACACTGAAGCTTTCTTT. As protein: CASSPRGTGGNTEAFF.

J is TRBJ2-5 and V is TRBV19; D call uncertain. CDR1 is LNHDA and CDR2 is SQIVND in the germline V gene (reference sequence). Between the trimmed V and J ends, which lost 5 bases and 2 bases, there was a span of 12 bases. The length of the CDR3 is 14 residues. CDR3 in amino acids: CASSLRSGQETQYF. CDR3 nucleotide sequence: TGTGCCAGTAGTCTCCGATCAGGACAAGAGACCCAGTACTTC.

The chain recombines TRBV5-1 with TRBJ1-6, with 7 bases lining up with TRBD1. The junction had 7 bases not matched to a gene; V was cut back by 5 bases and J by 2 bases. Germline V gene sequence: CDR1 SGHRS, CDR2 YFSETQ. The length of the CDR3 is 16 residues. CDR3 loop: CASSFDRETYNSPLHF. In DNA, the CDR3 is TGCGCCAGCAGTTTTGACAGGGAGACCTATAATTCACCCCTCCACTTT.

In DNA, the CDR3 is TGTGCCAGCAGCCTTGGGACAGGGAATTCCGCCATATATTTT. Amino acids: CASSLGTGNSAIYF. The genes are TRBV9 and TRBJ1-3, with 9 bases fitting TRBD1. Germline V CDR1 and CDR2: SGDLS, YYNGEE. V lost 4 bases and J lost 11; bases outside the gene matches: 10. The CDR3 length is 14 residues.

This chain connects TRBV2 to TRBJ2-7, with 10 bases identical to TRBD2. CDR3 length equals 17 residues. Germline CDR1 is SNHLY and CDR2 is FYNNEI. Trimming removed 3 bases from V and 5 bases from J; junction bases left unmatched: 13. The CDR3 DNA follows: TGTGCCAGCAGTGAGAACCTAGCGGGAGTTGAGAAAAACGAGCAGTACTTC. It encodes CASSENLAGVEKNEQYF.

J is TRBJ1-2 and V is TRBV2; no clear D gene. V lost 4 bases and J 2 bases, leaving 8 bases between the germline ends. This CDR3 region has 13 residues. The germline CDR1 and CDR2 sequences are SNHLY and FYNNEI. CDR3 sequence (DNA): TGTGCCAGCAGTGTATCGGGGAACTATGGCTACACCTTC. Translating it yields CASSVSGNYGYTF.

The chain has TRBV9 and TRBJ2-7; 10 positions agree with TRBD1. Looked up from germline, CDR1 is SGDLS and CDR2 is YYNGEE. CDR3 length equals 15 residues. Trimming removed 1 base from V and 2 bases from J; junction bases left unmatched: 3. The DNA of the CDR3 is TGTGCCAGCAGCGTACGCGGACAGGGGGCCTACGAGCAGTACTTC. Amino acid sequence: CASSVRGQGAYEQYF. Complete variable domain (other parts from reference TRBV9 and TRBJ2-7): DSGVTQTPKHLITATGQRVTLRCSPRSGDLSVYWYQQSLDQGLQFLIQYYNGEERAKGNILERFSAQQFPDLHSELNLSSLELGDSALYFCASSVRGQGAYEQYFGPGTRLTVT.

V and J are TRBV10-3 and TRBJ2-5; 7 bases match TRBD2. Germline CDR1 and CDR2: ENHRY and SYGVKD. CDR3 size: 13 residues. The V segment lost 6 bases and the J segment 2 bases; nucleotides outside the gene matches: 3. Here the CDR3 reads CAISGGGQETQYF. CDR3 DNA sequence: TGTGCCATCAGCGGGGGAGGGCAAGAGACCCAGTACTTC.

This clone was counted a few times. The rearrangement uses TRBV27 and TRBJ2-7; TRBD2 matches at 7 bases. In germline, CDR1 is MNHEY, CDR2 SMNVEV (reference sequence). V shed 4 bases and J 3 bases; nucleotides not matched to a gene: 3. The CDR3 extends over 13 amino acids. CDR3 DNA sequence: TGTGCCAGCAGTTCTGGGGGGGGCTACGAGCAGTACTTC. It is translated as CASSSGGGYEQYF.

This chain links TRBV9 with TRBJ2-6, with 11 nucleotides matching TRBD1. V was pared by 3 bases and J by 1 base, with 3 bases of the junction left unmatched. The CDR3 length is 17 residues. Germline CDR1 is SGDLS and CDR2 is YYNGEE. The CDR3 DNA reads TGTGCCAGCAGCGAAGGACAGGGGGCATCTGGGGCCAACGTCCTGACTTTC. Translation gives CASSEGQGASGANVLTF. Combining the CDR3 with reference TRBV9 and TRBJ2-6 gives the whole variable domain DSGVTQTPKHLITATGQRVTLRCSPRSGDLSVYWYQQSLDQGLQFLIQYYNGEERAKGNILERFSAQQFPDLHSELNLSSLELGDSALYFCASSEGQGASGANVLTFGAGSRLTVL.

This clone was found once. The chain carries TRBV4-1 and TRBJ2-5, with 12 bases fitting TRBD2. The CDR3 spans 17 residues. The V and J ends lost 0 bases and 3 bases, in that order; junction bases with no gene match: 5. Germline CDR1 MGHRA, CDR2 YSYEKL. CDR3 sequence reads: CASSQETSGSLEETQYF. The CDR3 DNA sequence: TGCGCCAGCAGCCAAGAGACTAGCGGGAGTCTGGAAGAGACCCAGTACTTC.